Below, 4 T cell receptor beta chains from the same sample are listed, as sequenced in a study of shared clonotypes between healthy human individuals. Sequencing used immunoSEQ multiplex PCR; TCRdb keeps in-frame clones, though not all of them. The sample lists approximately 980,000 clones, over 60% occurring once. The source material was memory CD4+ T cells sorted from blood. The subset: CD45RA-negative fraction. The receptor source for this set is a man younger than 35 in good health.

DNA for the CDR3: TGTGCCAGCCGATTGTCTGGACAGGCAACTGAAGCTTTCTTT. Residues: CASRLSGQATEAFF. The chain links TRBV7-2 to TRBJ1-1; 7 positions agree with TRBD1. The CDR3 consists of 14 residues. Losses at the gene ends were 8 bases for V and 5 bases for J; bases not matched to a gene: 11. CDR1 is SGHTA and CDR2 is FQGNSA in the germline V gene.

On this clone itself: The same CDR3 also results from other DNA sequences found in this sample. This chain uses TRBV6-5 with TRBJ2-6; TRBD2 might be the D (6 bases). V was shortened by 0 bases and J by 1 base, with 7 bases between the two germline ends. The CDR3 is 16 residues long. Looked up from germline, CDR1 is MNHEY and CDR2 is SVGAGI. CDR3 coding DNA: TGTGCCAGCAGTTACTCGGCGGGGTCTGGGGCCAACGTCCTGACTTTC. Amino acids: CASSYSAGSGANVLTF.

J is TRBJ2-2 and V is TRBV4-3; weak D call: TRBD2 (5 bases). V shed 0 bases and J shed 9 bases, with 14 bases lying between them. The CDR3 has 15 residues. The germline gives CDR1 LGHNA, CDR2 YSLEER. This CDR3 reads CASSQDASLGRELFF. In DNA, the CDR3 is TGCGCCAGCAGCCAAGATGCTAGCCTGGGCCGGGAGCTGTTTTTT.

A remark on this clone: Within the sample, other DNA sequences also encode this same CDR3. The chain is built from TRBV10-3 and TRBJ1-2, with D perhaps matching TRBD1 (5 bases). CDR3 length: 13 amino acids. V was pared by 2 bases and J by 3 bases, with 7 bases between. Germline V gene lookup returns CDR1 ENHRY and CDR2 SYGVKD. The CDR3 here is CAISERGDYGYTF. The CDR3 DNA reads as TGTGCCATCAGTGAGAGGGGTGACTATGGCTACACCTTC.